This TCR beta chain was profiled in a study of regulatory dendritic cells for organ transplantation. Looking at the study overall: Regulatory dendritic cells came from monocytes given vitamin D3 and IL-10.

Study-wide results and caveats: Memory CD8+ clonal expansion seemed more limited with regulatory than mature dendritic cells. Naive T cells showed high diversity, memory cells less, memory CD8+ least. The authors noted considerable between-person heterogeneity in alloreactive memory CD8+ cells.

CFSE-labeled sorted T cells met regulatory or mature dendritic cells for over 4 days. The repertoire was sequenced with immunoSEQ multiplex PCR; TCRdb's copy has only in-frame clones and lacks some. The sample records 7,700 or so clones, about two thirds being singletons. Note on this clone: Antigen unknown.

The length of the CDR3 is 15 residues. V lost 4 bases and J lost 3; bases outside the gene matches: 6. The germline V gene has CDR1 MGHRA and CDR2 YSYEKL. The TCR originated in a human donor in good health. The specimen was memory CD4+ T cells from blood cultured with dendritic cells. The subset is: CD45RO+ memory T cells. The chain uses TRBV4-1 and TRBJ2-3; 8 bases line up with TRBD1. CDR3 coding DNA: TGCGCCAGCAGCCCCGGACAGGGAATTACAGATACGCAGTATTTT. Its protein is CASSPGQGITDTQYF.